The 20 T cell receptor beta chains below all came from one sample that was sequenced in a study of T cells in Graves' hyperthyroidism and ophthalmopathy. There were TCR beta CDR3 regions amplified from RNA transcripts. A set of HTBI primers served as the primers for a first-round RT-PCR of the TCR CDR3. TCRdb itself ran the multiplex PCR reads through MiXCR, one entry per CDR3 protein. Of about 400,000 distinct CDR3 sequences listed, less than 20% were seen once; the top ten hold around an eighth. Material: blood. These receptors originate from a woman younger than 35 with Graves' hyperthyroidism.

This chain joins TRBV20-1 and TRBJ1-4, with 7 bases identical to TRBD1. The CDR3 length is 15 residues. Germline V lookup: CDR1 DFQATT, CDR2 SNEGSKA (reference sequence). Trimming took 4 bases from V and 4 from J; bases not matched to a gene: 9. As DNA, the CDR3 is TGCAGTGCTAAGAAGGGGGCGCAGATTAATGAAAAACTGTTTTTT. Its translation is CSAKKGAQINEKLFF.

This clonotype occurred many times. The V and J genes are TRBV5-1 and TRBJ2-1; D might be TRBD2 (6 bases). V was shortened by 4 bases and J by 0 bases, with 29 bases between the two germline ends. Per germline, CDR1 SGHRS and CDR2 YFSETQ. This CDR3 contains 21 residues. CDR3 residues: CASSPRTLAMGGRSSYNEQFF. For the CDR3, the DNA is TGCGCCAGCAGCCCCCGTACCCTAGCCATGGGGGGAAGGAGCTCCTACAATGAGCAGTTCTTC. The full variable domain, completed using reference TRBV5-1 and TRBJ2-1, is KAGVTQTPRYLIKTRGQQVTLSCSPISGHRSVSWYQQTPGQGLQFLFEYFSETQRNKGNFPGRFSGRQFSNSRSEMNVSTLELGDSALYLCASSPRTLAMGGRSSYNEQFFGPGTRLTVL.

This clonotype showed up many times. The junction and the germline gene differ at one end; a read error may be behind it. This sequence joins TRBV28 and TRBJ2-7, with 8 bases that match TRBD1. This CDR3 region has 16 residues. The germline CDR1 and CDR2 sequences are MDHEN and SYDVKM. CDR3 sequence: CTSSITRDRLTYEQYF. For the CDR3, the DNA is TGTACCAGCAGTATAACCCGGGACAGGTTAACCTACGAGCAGTACTTC. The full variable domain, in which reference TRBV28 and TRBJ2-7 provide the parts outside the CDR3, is DVKVTQSSRYLVKRTGEKVFLECVQDMDHENMFWYRQDPGLGLRLIYFSYDVKMKEKGDIPEGYSVSREKKERFSLILESASTNQTSMYLCTSSITRDRLTYEQYFGPGTRLTVT.

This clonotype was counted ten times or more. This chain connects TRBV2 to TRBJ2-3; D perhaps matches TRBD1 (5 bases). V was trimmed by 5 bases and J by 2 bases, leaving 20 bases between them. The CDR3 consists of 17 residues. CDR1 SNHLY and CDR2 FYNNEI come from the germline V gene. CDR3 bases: TGTGCCAGCAGTTTTCCGCCGACAGCGTACAACACAGATACGCAGTATTTT. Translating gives CASSFPPTAYNTDTQYF.

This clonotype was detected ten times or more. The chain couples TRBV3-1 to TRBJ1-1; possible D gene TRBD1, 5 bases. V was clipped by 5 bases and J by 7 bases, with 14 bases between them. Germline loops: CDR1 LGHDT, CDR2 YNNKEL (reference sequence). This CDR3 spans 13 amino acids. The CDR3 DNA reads TGTGCCAGCAGCGCCCAGGGAGCGGGTGAAGCTTTCTTT. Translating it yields CASSAQGAGEAFF.

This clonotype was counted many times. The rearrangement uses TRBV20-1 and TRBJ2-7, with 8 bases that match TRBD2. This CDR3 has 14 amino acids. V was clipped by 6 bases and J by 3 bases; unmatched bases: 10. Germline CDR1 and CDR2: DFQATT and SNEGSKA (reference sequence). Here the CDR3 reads CSAPRAGGDYEQYF. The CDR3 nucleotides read TGCAGTGCCCCCCGCGCGGGAGGCGACTACGAGCAGTACTTC.

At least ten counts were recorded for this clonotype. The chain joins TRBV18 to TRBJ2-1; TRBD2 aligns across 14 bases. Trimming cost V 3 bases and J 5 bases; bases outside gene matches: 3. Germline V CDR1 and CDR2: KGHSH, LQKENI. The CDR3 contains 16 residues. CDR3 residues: CASSPPGLAGDNEQFF. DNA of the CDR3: TGTGCCAGCTCACCCCCGGGACTAGCGGGGGACAATGAGCAGTTCTTC.

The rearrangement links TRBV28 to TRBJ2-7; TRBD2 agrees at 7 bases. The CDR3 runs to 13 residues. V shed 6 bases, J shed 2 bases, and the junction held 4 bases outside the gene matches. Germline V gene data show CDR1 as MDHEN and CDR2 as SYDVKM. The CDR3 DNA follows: TGTGCCAGCAGGCGACGGGGGGCCTACGAGCAGTACTTC. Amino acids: CASRRRGAYEQYF.

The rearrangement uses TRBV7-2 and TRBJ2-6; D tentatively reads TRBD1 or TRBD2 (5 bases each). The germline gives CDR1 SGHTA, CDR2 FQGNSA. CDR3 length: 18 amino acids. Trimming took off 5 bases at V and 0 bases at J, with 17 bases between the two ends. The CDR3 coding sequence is TGTGCCAGCAGCAGGGACCGGACTTTACGCTCTGGGGCCAACGTCCTGACTTTC. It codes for CASSRDRTLRSGANVLTF.

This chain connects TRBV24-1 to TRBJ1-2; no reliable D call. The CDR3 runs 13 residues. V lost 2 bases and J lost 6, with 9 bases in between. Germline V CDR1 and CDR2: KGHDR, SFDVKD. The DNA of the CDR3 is TGTGCCACCAGTGATTGGCCGAGTAATGGCTACACCTTC. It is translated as CATSDWPSNGYTF.

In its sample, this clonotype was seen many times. CDR3 DNA sequence: TGTGCCAGTAGCCAGGGACAGAGCTCACAGCCCCAGCATTTT. Its translation is CASSQGQSSQPQHF. J is TRBJ1-5 and V is TRBV19; 7 positions match TRBD1. Germline lookup yields CDR1 LNHDA and CDR2 SQIVND (reference sequence). CDR3 length: 14 residues. Unmatched junction bases numbered 9, after V lost 6 bases and J lost 7 bases.

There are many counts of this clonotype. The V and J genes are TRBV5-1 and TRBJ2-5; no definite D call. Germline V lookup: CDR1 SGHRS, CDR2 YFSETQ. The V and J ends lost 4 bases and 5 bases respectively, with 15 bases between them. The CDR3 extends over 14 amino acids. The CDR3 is CASSTGGRMETQYF. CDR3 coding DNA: TGCGCCAGCAGCACTGGCGGCAGGATGGAGACCCAGTACTTC.

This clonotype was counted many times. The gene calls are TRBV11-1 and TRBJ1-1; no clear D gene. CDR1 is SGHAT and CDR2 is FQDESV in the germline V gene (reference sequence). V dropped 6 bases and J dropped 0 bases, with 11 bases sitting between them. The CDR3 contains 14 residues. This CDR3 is CASSLHPMNTEAFF. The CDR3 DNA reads TGTGCCAGCAGTTTACACCCGATGAACACTGAAGCTTTCTTT.

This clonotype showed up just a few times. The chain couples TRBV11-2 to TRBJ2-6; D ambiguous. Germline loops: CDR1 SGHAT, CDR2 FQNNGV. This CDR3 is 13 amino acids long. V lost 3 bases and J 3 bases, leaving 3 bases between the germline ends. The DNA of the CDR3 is TGTGCCAGCAGCTTTGATGGGGCCAACGTCCTGACTTTC. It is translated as CASSFDGANVLTF.

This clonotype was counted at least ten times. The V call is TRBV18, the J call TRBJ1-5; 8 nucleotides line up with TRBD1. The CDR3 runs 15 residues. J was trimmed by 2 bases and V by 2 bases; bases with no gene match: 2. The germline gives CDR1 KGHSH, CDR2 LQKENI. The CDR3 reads CASSPADRGNQPQHF. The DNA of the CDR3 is TGTGCCAGCTCACCAGCGGACAGGGGCAATCAGCCCCAGCATTTT.

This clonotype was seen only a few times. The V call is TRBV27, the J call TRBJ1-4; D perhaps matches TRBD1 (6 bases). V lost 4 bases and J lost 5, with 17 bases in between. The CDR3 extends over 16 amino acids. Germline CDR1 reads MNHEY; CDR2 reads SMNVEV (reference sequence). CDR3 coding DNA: TGTGCCAGCAGTTCCCTCGGGAAGGGGGACAATGAAAAACTGTTTTTT. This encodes CASSSLGKGDNEKLFF.

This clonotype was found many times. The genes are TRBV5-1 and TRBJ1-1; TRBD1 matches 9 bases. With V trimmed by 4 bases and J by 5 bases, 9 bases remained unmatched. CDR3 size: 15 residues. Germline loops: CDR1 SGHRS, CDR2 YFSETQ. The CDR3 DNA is TGCGCCAGCAGCCTACAGACAGGGGGTGGTACTGAAGCTTTCTTT. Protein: CASSLQTGGGTEAFF.

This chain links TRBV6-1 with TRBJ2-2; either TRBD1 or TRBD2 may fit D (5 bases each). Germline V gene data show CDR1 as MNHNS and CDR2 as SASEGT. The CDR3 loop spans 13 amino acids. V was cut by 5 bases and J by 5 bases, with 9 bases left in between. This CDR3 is CASSPWGTGELFF. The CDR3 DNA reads TGTGCCAGCAGTCCGTGGGGGACCGGGGAGCTGTTTTTT.

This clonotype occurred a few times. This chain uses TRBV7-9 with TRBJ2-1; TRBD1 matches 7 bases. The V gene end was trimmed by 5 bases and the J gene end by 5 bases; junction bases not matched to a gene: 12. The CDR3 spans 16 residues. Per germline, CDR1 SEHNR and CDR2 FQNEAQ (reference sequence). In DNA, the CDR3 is TGTGCCAGCAGCACCCGAGGGGGACAGACAAACAATGAGCAGTTCTTC. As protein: CASSTRGGQTNNEQFF.

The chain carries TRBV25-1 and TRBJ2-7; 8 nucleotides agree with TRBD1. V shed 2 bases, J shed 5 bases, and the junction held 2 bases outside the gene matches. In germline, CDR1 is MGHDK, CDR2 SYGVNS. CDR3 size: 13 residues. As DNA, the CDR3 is TGTGCCAGCAGTGAAGGGACAGGCAACGAGCAGTACTTC. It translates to CASSEGTGNEQYF.